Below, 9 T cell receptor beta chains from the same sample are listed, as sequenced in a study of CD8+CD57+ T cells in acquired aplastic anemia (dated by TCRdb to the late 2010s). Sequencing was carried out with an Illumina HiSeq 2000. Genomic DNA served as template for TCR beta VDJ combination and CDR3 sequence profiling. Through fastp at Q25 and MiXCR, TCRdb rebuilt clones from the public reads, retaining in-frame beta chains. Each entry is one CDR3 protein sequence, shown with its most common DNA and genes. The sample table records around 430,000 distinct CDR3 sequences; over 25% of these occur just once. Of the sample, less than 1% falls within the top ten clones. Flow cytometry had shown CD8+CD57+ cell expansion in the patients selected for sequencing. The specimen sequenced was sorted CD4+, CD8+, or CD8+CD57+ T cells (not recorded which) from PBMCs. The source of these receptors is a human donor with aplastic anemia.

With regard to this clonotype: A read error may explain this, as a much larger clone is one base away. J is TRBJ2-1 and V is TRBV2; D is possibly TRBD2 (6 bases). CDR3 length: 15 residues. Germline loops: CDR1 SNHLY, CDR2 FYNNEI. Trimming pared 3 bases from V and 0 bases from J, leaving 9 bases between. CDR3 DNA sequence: TGTGCCAGCAGTGAGGACGGGAGCTCCTACAATGAGCAGTTCTTC. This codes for CASSEDGSSYNEQFF.

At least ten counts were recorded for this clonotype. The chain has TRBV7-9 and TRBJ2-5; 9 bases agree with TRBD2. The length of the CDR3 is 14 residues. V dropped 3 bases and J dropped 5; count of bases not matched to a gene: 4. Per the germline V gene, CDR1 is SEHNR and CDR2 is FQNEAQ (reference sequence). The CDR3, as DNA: TGTGCCAGCAGCTTCAGCGGGGGGCCGGAGACCCAGTACTTC. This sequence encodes CASSFSGGPETQYF.

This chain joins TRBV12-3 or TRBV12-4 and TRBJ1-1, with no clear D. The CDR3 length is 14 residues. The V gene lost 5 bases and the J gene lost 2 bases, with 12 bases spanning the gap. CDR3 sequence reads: CASSPRAGNTEAFF. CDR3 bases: TGTGCCAGCAGTCCCCGGGCAGGTAACACTGAAGCTTTCTTT.

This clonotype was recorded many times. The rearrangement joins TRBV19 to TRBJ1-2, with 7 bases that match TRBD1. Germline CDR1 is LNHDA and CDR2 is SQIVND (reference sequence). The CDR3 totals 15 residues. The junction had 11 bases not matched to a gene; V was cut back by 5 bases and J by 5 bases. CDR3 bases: TGTGCCAGTAGTTTACCTCCGGGACAGAAGTATGGCTACACCTTC. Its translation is CASSLPPGQKYGYTF.

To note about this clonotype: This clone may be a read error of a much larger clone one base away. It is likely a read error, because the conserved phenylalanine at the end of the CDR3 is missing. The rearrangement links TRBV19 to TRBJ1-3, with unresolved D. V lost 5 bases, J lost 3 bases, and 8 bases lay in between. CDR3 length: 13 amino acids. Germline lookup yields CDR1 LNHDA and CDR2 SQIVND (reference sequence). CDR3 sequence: CASSSLGGNTIYL. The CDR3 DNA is TGTGCCAGTAGTTCGCTGGGTGGAAACACCATATATCTT.

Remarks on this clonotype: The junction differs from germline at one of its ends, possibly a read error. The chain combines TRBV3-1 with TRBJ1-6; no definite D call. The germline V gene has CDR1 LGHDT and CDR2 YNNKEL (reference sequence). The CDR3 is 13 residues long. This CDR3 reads CASNQVEDQTLHF. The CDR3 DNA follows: TGTGCCAGCAACCAAGTGGAGGACCAAACCCTCCACTTT. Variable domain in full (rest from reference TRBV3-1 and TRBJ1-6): DTAVSQTPKYLVTQMGNDKSIKCEQNLGHDTMYWYKQDSKKFLKIMFSYNNKELIINETVPNRFSPKSPDKAHLNLHINSLELGDSAVYFCASNQVEDQTLHFGNGTRLTVT.

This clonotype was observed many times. CDR3 sequence: CASSMPGTGGSPLHF. The CDR3, as DNA: TGTGCCAGTAGTATGCCCGGGACAGGGGGCTCACCCCTCCACTTT. The rearrangement uses TRBV19 and TRBJ1-6; 12 nucleotides match TRBD1. The junction had 4 bases not matched to a gene; V was cut back by 3 bases and J by 10 bases. CDR1 is LNHDA and CDR2 is SQIVND in the germline V gene (reference sequence). This CDR3 has 15 residues.

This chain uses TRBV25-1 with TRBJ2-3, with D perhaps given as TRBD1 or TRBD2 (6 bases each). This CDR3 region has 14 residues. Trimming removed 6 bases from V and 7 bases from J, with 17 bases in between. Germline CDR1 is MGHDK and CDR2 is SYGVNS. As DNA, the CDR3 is TGTGCCAGCAGCGGGGGCGCGGGAAGGCATACGCAGTATTTT. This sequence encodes CASSGGAGRHTQYF.

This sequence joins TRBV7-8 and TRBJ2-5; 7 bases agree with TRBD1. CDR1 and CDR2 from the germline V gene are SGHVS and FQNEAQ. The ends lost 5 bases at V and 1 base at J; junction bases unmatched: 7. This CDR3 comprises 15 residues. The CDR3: CASSQGAGGQETQYF. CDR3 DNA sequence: TGTGCCAGCAGCCAAGGGGCAGGGGGCCAAGAGACCCAGTACTTC.